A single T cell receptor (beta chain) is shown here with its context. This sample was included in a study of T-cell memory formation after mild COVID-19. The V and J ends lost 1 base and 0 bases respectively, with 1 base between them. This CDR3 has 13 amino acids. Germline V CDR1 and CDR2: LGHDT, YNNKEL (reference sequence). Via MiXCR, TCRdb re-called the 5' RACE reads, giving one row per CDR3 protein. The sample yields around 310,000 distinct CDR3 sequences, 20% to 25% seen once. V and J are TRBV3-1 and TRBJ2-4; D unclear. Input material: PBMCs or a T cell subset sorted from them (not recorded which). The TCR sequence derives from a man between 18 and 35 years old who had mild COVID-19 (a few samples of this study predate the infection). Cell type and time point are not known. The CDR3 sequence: CASSQVAKNIQYF. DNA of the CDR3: TGTGCCAGCAGCCAAGTAGCCAAAAACATTCAGTACTTC.